This T cell receptor beta chain stems from a study of early T cells in non-severe SARS-CoV-2 infection. About the study: The input, bulk RNA from unsorted whole blood, was sequenced, and chains were unpaired. Study-wide results and caveats: VDJdb-based annotation leaned toward anti-spike CD8 responses and missed private and CD4 specificities.

To note about this clonotype: Its antigen remains unknown.

The CDR3 loop spans 13 amino acids. Trimming at V came to 7 bases and at J to 6 bases, leaving 9 bases not matched to a gene. Germline V CDR1 and CDR2: SQVTM, ANQGSEA. Molecules of cDNA were individually given unique molecular identifiers that were attached to them. A single record per CDR3 protein comes from TCRdb applying MiXCR to the 5' RACE reads. The table shows 32,000 or so distinct CDR3 sequences, with roughly 9.3% occurring only once. The TCR was taken from an adult who was a healthcare worker with PCR-confirmed SARS-CoV-2 infection or an uninfected control (not recorded which). The rearrangement links TRBV29-1 to TRBJ2-3, with 8 nucleotides matching TRBD2. The source material was whole blood. DNA of the CDR3: TGCAGCGCTCGGAGCGGGGGAATTGATACGCAGTATTTT. Residues: CSARSGGIDTQYF.